What follows are 22 T cell receptor beta chains derived from one specimen sequenced in a study of cytomegalovirus exposure and HLA in healthy donors. Vbeta (60) and Jbeta (13) primers were used in the PCR. Produced via immunoSEQ multiplex PCR; TCRdb's table is partial and in-frame only. Among roughly 180,000 clones, around three quarters were seen once, and the ten largest hold about 2.5%. The sequencing input was PBMCs. These receptors were collected from a woman aged 30 to 39 in good health and CMV-seropositive.

This rearrangement joins TRBV6-5 to TRBJ1-6, with TRBD1 matching over 9 bases. V dropped 6 bases and J dropped 9; count of bases not matched to a gene: 9. The CDR3 is made up of 15 amino acids. CDR1 and CDR2 (germline): MNHEY, SVGAGI. This chain's CDR3 is CASSPRTGEGSPLHF. CDR3 DNA: TGTGCCAGCAGCCCTAGGACAGGGGAGGGTTCACCCCTCCACTTT.

The J gene is TRBJ2-7, the V gene TRBV7-2, with a tentative D call TRBD2 (6 bases). The CDR3 consists of 14 residues. CDR1 is SGHTA and CDR2 is FQGNSA in the germline V gene. Trimming stripped 2 bases from V and 6 bases from J, with 14 bases between. Here the CDR3 DNA reads TGTGCCAGCAGCTTAAGGCAGGGAGGCACCGAGCAGTACTTC. Translating gives CASSLRQGGTEQYF. Variable domain in full (rest from reference TRBV7-2 and TRBJ2-7): GAGVSQSPSNKVTEKGKDVELRCDPISGHTALYWYRQSLGQGLEFLIYFQGNSAPDKSGLPSDRFSAERTGGSVSTLTIQRTQQEDSAVYLCASSLRQGGTEQYFGPGTRLTVT.

V usage is TRBV7-2 and J usage is TRBJ2-1; TRBD1 matches at 8 bases. CDR3 length: 15 amino acids. The germline V gene has CDR1 SGHTA and CDR2 FQGNSA. V lost 2 bases, J lost 4 bases, and 4 bases stayed unmatched. The CDR3, as DNA: TGTGCCAGCAGCTTACGGCAGGGGGCGTACAATGAGCAGTTCTTC. This encodes CASSLRQGAYNEQFF.

This clone was counted a single time. This sequence joins TRBV11-3 and TRBJ2-5; a possible D gene is TRBD2 (7 bases). V dropped 8 bases and J dropped 2 bases, with 18 bases sitting between them. The CDR3 is 15 amino acids. In germline, CDR1 is SGHNT, CDR2 YENEEA. Written as DNA, the CDR3 is TGTGCCAGCCGAGAGGGGGGGAGGGTACAAGAGACCCAGTACTTC. Its protein is CASREGGRVQETQYF.

In DNA form, the CDR3 reads TGTGCCAGTAAGGGACAGGGGGTCTCCGAGCAGTACTTC. Its protein product is CASKGQGVSEQYF. This chain uses TRBV19 with TRBJ2-7; 11 bases are a match to TRBD1. CDR3 length equals 13 residues. V lost 7 bases to trimming and J lost 6 bases; unmatched junction nucleotides: 5. CDR1 is LNHDA, CDR2 SQIVND, per germline (reference sequence).

The rearrangement joins TRBV5-1 to TRBJ2-1, with 16 bases lining up with TRBD2. CDR3 length equals 19 residues. Per germline, CDR1 SGHRS and CDR2 YFSETQ. V dropped 4 bases and J dropped 5; count of bases not matched to a gene: 12. The CDR3 spells CASSNGGGTSGGANNEQFF. CDR3 nucleotides: TGCGCCAGCAGCAACGGGGGAGGGACTAGCGGGGGGGCCAACAATGAGCAGTTCTTC.

The chain employs TRBV5-5 and TRBJ1-2, with 7 bases that match TRBD1. J was trimmed by 6 bases and V by 2 bases; bases with no gene match: 4. Germline V gene data show CDR1 as SGHKS and CDR2 as YYEKEE (reference sequence). This CDR3 has 13 amino acids. CDR3 nucleotide sequence: TGTGCCAGCAGCTTAGGGACAGAGGATGGCTACACCTTC. This translates into CASSLGTEDGYTF.

There are a few counts of this clone. V usage is TRBV7-2 and J usage is TRBJ2-7, with TRBD1 matching 7 bases. V lost 5 bases, J lost 2 bases, and 6 bases stayed unmatched. The germline gives CDR1 SGHTA, CDR2 FQGNSA. This CDR3 is 14 amino acids long. The CDR3 loop reads CASSPPGQPYEQYF. The CDR3 bases are TGTGCCAGCAGCCCACCGGGACAGCCCTACGAGCAGTACTTC.

This clone occurred a few times. The V gene is TRBV5-4, the J gene TRBJ2-3, with D possibly being TRBD2 (6 bases). The CDR3 contains 16 residues. V lost 4 bases and J 1 base, leaving 16 bases between the germline ends. The germline V gene has CDR1 SGHNT and CDR2 YYREEE (reference sequence). The CDR3: CASSPAGGVRTDTQYF. For the CDR3, the DNA is TGTGCCAGCAGCCCCGCTGGCGGGGTTCGCACAGATACGCAGTATTTT.

The rearrangement joins TRBV18 to TRBJ1-2; TRBD1 is a possible D gene (6 bases). The CDR3 spans 14 residues. From germline, CDR1 is KGHSH and CDR2 LQKENI. V was trimmed by 3 bases and J by 4 bases, leaving 12 bases between them. The CDR3 bases are TGTGCCAGCTCACCGGCAGGGGATACCTATGGCTACACCTTC. This sequence encodes CASSPAGDTYGYTF.

The chain combines TRBV11-3 with TRBJ2-5; D gene ambiguous. The CDR3 has 15 residues. The germline V and J ends were trimmed by 0 bases and 5 bases, with 13 bases remaining between them. The germline CDR1 and CDR2 sequences are SGHNT and YENEEA. The CDR3 reads CASSLDPTSWETQYF. The CDR3 DNA is TGTGCCAGCAGCTTAGACCCTACCTCTTGGGAGACCCAGTACTTC.

The rearrangement links TRBV4-2 to TRBJ2-1; 16 bases line up with TRBD2. Germline CDR1 reads LGHNA; CDR2 reads YNFKEQ. This CDR3 has 20 amino acids. Trimming took 1 base from V and 5 from J; bases not matched to a gene: 11. The CDR3 sequence: CASSQAPGLAGGRRNNEQFF. In DNA form, the CDR3 reads TGTGCCAGCAGCCAAGCTCCGGGACTAGCGGGGGGGCGTAGGAACAATGAGCAGTTCTTC.

This sequence joins TRBV19 and TRBJ1-1; weak D call: TRBD1 (6 bases). The V end was cut by 6 bases, the J end by 2 bases, with 10 bases between. Germline lookup yields CDR1 LNHDA and CDR2 SQIVND (reference sequence). CDR3 length equals 13 residues. This CDR3 is CASRQQGNTEAFF. The CDR3 nucleotides read TGTGCCAGTAGACAACAGGGAAACACTGAAGCTTTCTTT.

The chain couples TRBV5-4 to TRBJ2-5, with 7 bases matching TRBD1. The J call could be wrong; TRBJ2-7 is a better fit for the DNA end. The CDR3 spans 16 residues. The germline gives CDR1 SGHNT, CDR2 YYREEE (reference sequence). The CDR3 DNA reads as TGTGCCAGCAGCTTGAATCCCGACAGGGTGATCCACGAGCAGTACTTC. This translates into CASSLNPDRVIHEQYF.

The rearrangement joins TRBV15 to TRBJ2-5; 9 bases line up with TRBD1. CDR3 size: 14 residues. J was trimmed by 5 bases and V by 6 bases; bases with no gene match: 7. From germline, CDR1 is LNHNV and CDR2 YYDKDF (reference sequence). CDR3 sequence: CATRETGGGETQYF. The CDR3 coding sequence is TGTGCCACCAGAGAGACAGGGGGTGGTGAGACCCAGTACTTC.

The gene calls are TRBV7-9 and TRBJ1-1, with TRBD1 matching 8 bases. Losses at the gene ends were 11 bases for V and 5 bases for J; bases not matched to a gene: 7. Germline CDR1 and CDR2: SEHNR and FQNEAQ (reference sequence). The CDR3 totals 12 residues. CDR3 nucleotides: TGTGCCTACAGGGGGGTAGGAACTGAAGCTTTCTTT. This encodes CAYRGVGTEAFF.

The rearrangement links TRBV6-4 to TRBJ1-1, with 11 bases identical to TRBD1. Germline V gene data show CDR1 as MRHNA and CDR2 as SNTAGT. V dropped 0 bases and J dropped 1; count of bases not matched to a gene: 25. This CDR3 is built from 24 residues. CDR3 amino acids: CASSDSTSQWLGLGTGGGNTEAFF. The CDR3 DNA follows: TGTGCCAGCAGTGACTCCACCTCTCAGTGGCTCGGACTCGGGACAGGGGGGGGGAACACTGAAGCTTTCTTT.

The V and J genes are TRBV30 and TRBJ2-3, with D tentatively TRBD2 (7 bases). Germline CDR1 GTSNPN, CDR2 SVGIG (reference sequence). Trimming removed 2 bases from V and 0 bases from J, with 12 bases in between. The CDR3 is made up of 15 amino acids. CDR3 amino acids: CAWSLGGPSTDTQYF. The CDR3 DNA is TGTGCCTGGAGTCTCGGGGGGCCAAGCACAGATACGCAGTATTTT.

This clone appeared a single time. This chain joins TRBV28 and TRBJ1-1, with D perhaps matching TRBD1 (6 bases). From germline, CDR1 is MDHEN and CDR2 SYDVKM. Trimming pared 4 bases from V and 5 bases from J, leaving 14 bases between. CDR3 length: 14 residues. CDR3 in amino acids: CASSSPGGATEAFF. For the CDR3, the DNA is TGTGCCAGCAGTTCACCGGGGGGGGCGACTGAAGCTTTCTTT.

This clone was detected only once. V usage is TRBV9 and J usage is TRBJ2-5; perhaps TRBD2 as D (6 bases). The CDR3 length is 17 residues. The germline V gene encodes CDR1 SGDLS and CDR2 YYNGEE. V shed 2 bases and J shed 4 bases, with 21 bases lying between them. The CDR3 is CASSVNRDLESRETQYF. For the CDR3, the DNA is TGTGCCAGCAGCGTTAACCGGGACTTGGAGAGCCGAGAGACCCAGTACTTC.

A single count supports this clone. The rearrangement links TRBV30 to TRBJ2-5, with D possibly being TRBD2 (6 bases). V was cut by 2 bases and J by 2 bases, with 12 bases left in between. The CDR3 is 14 residues long. The germline gives CDR1 GTSNPN, CDR2 SVGIG (reference sequence). CDR3 in DNA: TGTGCCTGGAGTCGGGGGAAGGGGCAAGAGACCCAGTACTTC. This gives the protein CAWSRGKGQETQYF.

The chain carries TRBV19 and TRBJ1-4; tentative D call: TRBD1 (5 bases). Germline values: CDR1 LNHDA, CDR2 SQIVND (reference sequence). This CDR3 comprises 14 residues. Trimming removed 7 bases at V and 8 bases at J, with 17 bases between. CDR3: CASTAGFRDEKLFF. The CDR3 bases are TGTGCCAGTACTGCAGGGTTCCGAGACGAAAAACTGTTTTTT.